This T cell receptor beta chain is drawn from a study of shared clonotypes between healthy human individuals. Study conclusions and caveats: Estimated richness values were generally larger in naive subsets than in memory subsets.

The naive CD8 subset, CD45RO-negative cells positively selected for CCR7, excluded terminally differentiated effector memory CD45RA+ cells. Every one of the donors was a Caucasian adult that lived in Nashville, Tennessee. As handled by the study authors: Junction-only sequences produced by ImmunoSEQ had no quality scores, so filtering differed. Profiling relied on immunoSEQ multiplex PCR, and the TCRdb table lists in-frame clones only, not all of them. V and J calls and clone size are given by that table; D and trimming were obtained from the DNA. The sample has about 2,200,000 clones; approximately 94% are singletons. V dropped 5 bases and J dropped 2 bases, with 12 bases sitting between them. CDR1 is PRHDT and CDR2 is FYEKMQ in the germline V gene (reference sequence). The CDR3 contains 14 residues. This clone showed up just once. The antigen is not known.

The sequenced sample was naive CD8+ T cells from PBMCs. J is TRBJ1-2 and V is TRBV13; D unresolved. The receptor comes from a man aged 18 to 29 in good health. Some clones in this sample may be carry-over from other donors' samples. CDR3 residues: CASSGDDPNYGYTF. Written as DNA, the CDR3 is TGTGCCAGCAGCGGGGATGACCCGAACTATGGCTACACCTTC.